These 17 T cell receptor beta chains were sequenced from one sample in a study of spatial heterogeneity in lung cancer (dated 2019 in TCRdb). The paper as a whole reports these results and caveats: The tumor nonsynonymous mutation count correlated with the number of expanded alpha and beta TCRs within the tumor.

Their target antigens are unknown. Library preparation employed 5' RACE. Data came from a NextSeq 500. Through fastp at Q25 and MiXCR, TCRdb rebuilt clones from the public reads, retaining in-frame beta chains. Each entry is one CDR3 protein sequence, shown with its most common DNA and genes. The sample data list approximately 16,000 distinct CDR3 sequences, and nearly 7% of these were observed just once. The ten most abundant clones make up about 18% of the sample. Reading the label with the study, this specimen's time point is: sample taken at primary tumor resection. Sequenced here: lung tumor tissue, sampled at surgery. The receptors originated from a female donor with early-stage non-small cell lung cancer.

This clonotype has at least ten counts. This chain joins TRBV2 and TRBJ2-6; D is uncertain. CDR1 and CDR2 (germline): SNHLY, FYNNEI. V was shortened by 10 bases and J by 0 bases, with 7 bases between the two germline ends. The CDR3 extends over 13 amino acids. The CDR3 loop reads CAIGYSGANVLTF. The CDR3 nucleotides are TGTGCCATCGGTTACTCTGGGGCCAACGTCCTGACTTTC.

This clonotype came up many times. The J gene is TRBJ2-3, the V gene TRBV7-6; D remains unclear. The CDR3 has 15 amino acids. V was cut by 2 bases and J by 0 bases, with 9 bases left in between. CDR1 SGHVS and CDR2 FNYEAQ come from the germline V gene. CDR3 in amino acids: CASSLNRQSTDTQYF. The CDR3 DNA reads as TGTGCCAGCAGCTTAAATCGGCAGAGCACAGATACGCAGTATTTT.

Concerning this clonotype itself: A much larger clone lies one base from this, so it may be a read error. CDR3 DNA sequence: TGTGCCAGCAGCACCCAGGGATTGAACTCCGGGGAGCTGTTTTTT. Its protein product is CASSTQGLNSGELFF. The chain has TRBV9 and TRBJ2-2; a possible D gene is TRBD1 (5 bases). The CDR3 covers 15 residues. Germline V CDR1 and CDR2: SGDLS, YYNGEE.

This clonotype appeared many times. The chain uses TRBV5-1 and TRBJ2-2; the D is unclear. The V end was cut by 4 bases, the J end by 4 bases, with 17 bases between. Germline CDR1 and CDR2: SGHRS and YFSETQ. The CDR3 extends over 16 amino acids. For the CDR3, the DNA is TGCGCCAGCAGCCGTACCCTGCGTACCAGCACCGGGGAGCTGTTTTTT. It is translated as CASSRTLRTSTGELFF.

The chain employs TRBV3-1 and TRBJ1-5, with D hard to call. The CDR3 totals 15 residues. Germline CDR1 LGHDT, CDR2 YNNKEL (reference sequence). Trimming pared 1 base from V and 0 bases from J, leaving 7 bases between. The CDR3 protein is CASSQGLSSNQPQHF. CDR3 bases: TGTGCCAGCAGCCAAGGTCTCTCTAGCAATCAGCCCCAGCATTTT.

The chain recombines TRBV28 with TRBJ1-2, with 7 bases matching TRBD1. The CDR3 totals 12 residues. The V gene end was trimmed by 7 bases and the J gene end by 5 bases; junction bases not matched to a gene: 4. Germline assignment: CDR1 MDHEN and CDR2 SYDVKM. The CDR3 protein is CASTSQGYGYTF. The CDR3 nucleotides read TGTGCCAGCACTTCACAGGGGTATGGCTACACCTTC.

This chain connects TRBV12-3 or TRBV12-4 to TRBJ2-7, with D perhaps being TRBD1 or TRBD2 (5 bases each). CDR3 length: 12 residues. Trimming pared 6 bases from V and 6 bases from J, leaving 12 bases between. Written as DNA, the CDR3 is TGTGCCAGCAGCCTCCGGGGCGGCGAGCAGTACTTC. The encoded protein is CASSLRGGEQYF.

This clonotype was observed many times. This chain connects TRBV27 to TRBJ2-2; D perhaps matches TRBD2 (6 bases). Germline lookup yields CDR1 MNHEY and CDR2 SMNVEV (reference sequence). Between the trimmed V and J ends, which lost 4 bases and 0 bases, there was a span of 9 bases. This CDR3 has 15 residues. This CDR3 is CASSSGLTNTGELFF. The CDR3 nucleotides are TGTGCCAGCAGTTCGGGACTTACGAACACCGGGGAGCTGTTTTTT.

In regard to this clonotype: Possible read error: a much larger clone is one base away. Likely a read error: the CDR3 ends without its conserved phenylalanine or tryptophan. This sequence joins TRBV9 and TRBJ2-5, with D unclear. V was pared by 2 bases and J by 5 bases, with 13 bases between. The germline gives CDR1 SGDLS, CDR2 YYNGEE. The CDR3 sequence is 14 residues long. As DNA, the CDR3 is TGTGCCAGCAGCGTCACGGGTTTCGGGGAGACCCAGTACTCC. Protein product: CASSVTGFGETQYS.

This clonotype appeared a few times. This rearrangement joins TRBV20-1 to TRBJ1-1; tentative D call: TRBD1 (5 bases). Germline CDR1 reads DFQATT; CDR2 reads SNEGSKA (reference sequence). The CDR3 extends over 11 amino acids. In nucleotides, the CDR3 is TGCACCGCTCGTCAGGGAATTGAAGCTTTCTTT. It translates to CTARQGIEAFF.

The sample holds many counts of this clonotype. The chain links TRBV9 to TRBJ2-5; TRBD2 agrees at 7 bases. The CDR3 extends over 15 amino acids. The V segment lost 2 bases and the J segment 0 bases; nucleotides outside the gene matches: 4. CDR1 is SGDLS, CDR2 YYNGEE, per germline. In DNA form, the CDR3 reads TGTGCCAGCAGCGTCGGGACTACCTACCAAGAGACCCAGTACTTC. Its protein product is CASSVGTTYQETQYF.

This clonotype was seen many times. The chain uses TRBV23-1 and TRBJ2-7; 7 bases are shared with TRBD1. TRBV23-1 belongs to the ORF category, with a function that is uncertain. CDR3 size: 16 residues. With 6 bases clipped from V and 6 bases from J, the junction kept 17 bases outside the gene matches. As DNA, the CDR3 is TGCGCCAGCAGCCCACCGGGACGTTTATCAGGGGGCGAGCAGTACTTC. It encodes CASSPPGRLSGGEQYF.

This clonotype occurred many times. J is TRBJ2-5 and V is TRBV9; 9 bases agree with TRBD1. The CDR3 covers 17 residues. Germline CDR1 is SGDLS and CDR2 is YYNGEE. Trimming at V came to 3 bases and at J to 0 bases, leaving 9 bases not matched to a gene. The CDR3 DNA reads TGTGCCAGCAGCGCCGCCACAGGGGGCGGGTACCAAGAGACCCAGTACTTC. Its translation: CASSAATGGGYQETQYF.

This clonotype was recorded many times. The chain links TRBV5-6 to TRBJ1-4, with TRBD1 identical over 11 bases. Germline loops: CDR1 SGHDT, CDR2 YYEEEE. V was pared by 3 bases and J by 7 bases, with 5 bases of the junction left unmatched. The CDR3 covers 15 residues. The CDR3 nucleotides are TGTGCCAGCAGCTCGGACAGGGGGCGGGTTGAAAAACTGTTTTTT. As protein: CASSSDRGRVEKLFF. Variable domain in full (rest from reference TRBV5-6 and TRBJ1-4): DAGVTQSPTHLIKTRGQQVTLRCSPKSGHDTVSWYQQALGQGPQFIFQYYEEEERQRGNFPDRFSGHQFPNYSSELNVNALLLGDSALYLCASSSDRGRVEKLFFGSGTQLSVL.

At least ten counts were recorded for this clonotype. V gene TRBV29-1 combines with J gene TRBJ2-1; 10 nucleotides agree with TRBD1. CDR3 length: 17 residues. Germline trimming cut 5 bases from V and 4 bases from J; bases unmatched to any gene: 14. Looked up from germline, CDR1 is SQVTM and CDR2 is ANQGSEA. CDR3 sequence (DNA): TGCAGCGTTCCTCGTGACGGACAGGGGGTCCGGTACAATGAGCAGTTCTTC. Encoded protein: CSVPRDGQGVRYNEQFF.

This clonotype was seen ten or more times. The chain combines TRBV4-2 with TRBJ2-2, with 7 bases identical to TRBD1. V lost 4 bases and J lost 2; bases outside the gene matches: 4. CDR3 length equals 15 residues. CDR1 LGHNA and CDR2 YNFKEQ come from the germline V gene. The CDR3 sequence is CASSLRDSNTGELFF. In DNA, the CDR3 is TGTGCCAGCAGCCTCCGGGACAGTAACACCGGGGAGCTGTTTTTT.

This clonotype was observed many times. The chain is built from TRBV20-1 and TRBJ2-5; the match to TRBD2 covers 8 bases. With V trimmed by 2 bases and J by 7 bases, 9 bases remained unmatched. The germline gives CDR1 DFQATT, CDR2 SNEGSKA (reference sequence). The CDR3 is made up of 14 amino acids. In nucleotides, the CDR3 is TGCAGTGCTAGACCCCCCGGGGGGGGCGGGACCCAGTACTTC. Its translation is CSARPPGGGGTQYF.